These T cell receptor beta chains were read from a single sample in a study of T cell changes during pregnancy in multiple sclerosis. Repertoires were generated with immunoSEQ multiplex PCR, while TCRdb's copy carries only in-frame clones and drops some. The data hold some 36,000 clones, with 90% observed a single time. Sequenced material: CD4+ T cells from peripheral blood mononuclear cells, taken in the second trimester of pregnancy. These receptors all stem from a female donor with multiple sclerosis, enrolled in a pregnancy study. Both conserved end residues are part of each CDR3. The D gene is left open where the match is weak. Not all rows give a size; the values are once, few, many and, for expanded clones, a class.

clone size: -; V gene: TRBV12-5; D gene: TRBD1; J gene: TRBJ2-7; CDR3 protein: CASGLGQVTYEQYF; CDR3 DNA: TGTGCTAGTGGTTTAGGACAGGTTACCTACGAGCAGTACTTC
clone size: -; V gene: TRBV6-5; D gene: TRBD1; J gene: TRBJ2-3; CDR3 protein: CASSYGQGRSDTQYF; CDR3 DNA: TGTGCCAGCAGTTACGGACAGGGGCGTTCAGATACGCAGTATTTT
clone size: -; V gene: TRBV5-4; D gene: TRBD1; J gene: TRBJ2-3; CDR3 protein: CADRSQGTGTDTQYF; CDR3 DNA: TGTGCAGACCGCTCACAGGGGACCGGCACAGATACGCAGTATTTT
clone size: -; V gene: TRBV19; D gene: -; J gene: TRBJ2-4; CDR3 protein: CASNRFNIQYF; CDR3 DNA: TGTGCCAGTAACAGGTTCAACATTCAGTACTTC
clone size: -; V gene: TRBV4-2; D gene: -; J gene: TRBJ2-7; CDR3 protein: CASSQDRNSYEQYF; CDR3 DNA: TGTGCCAGCAGCCAAGATAGGAACAGCTACGAGCAGTACTTC
clone size: -; V gene: TRBV7-2; D gene: -; J gene: TRBJ1-4; CDR3 protein: CASSFKPRGGATNEKLFF; CDR3 DNA: TGTGCCAGCAGCTTCAAACCCAGGGGTGGGGCAACTAATGAAAAACTGTTTTTT
clone size: -; V gene: TRBV6-1; D gene: -; J gene: TRBJ2-5; CDR3 protein: CASSEALVSGQETQYF; CDR3 DNA: TGTGCCAGCAGTGAAGCTTTGGTATCAGGTCAAGAGACCCAGTACTTC
clone size: -; V gene: TRBV18; D gene: -; J gene: TRBJ2-3; CDR3 protein: CASSPPTGGRGTDTQYF; CDR3 DNA: TGTGCCAGCTCACCACCGACTGGGGGCCGAGGGACAGATACGCAGTATTTT
clone size: -; V gene: TRBV19; D gene: TRBD1; J gene: TRBJ2-7; CDR3 protein: CASSAPDRGYTHEQYF; CDR3 DNA: TGTGCCAGTAGTGCGCCGGACAGGGGATATACCCACGAGCAGTACTTC
clone size: -; V gene: TRBV6-5; D gene: -; J gene: TRBJ1-1; CDR3 protein: CASSYSSGSLKAFF; CDR3 DNA: TGTGCCAGCAGTTACTCGTCGGGGTCCCTGAAGGCTTTCTTT
clone size: -; V gene: TRBV7-9; D gene: -; J gene: TRBJ1-2; CDR3 protein: CASDDRPQSYGYTF; CDR3 DNA: TGTGCCAGCGACGACAGGCCACAATCCTATGGCTACACCTTC
clone size: -; V gene: TRBV5-1; D gene: -; J gene: TRBJ2-3; CDR3 protein: CASSSQGTQYF; CDR3 DNA: TGCGCCAGCAGCTCGCAGGGTACGCAGTATTTT
clone size: few; V gene: TRBV10-1; D gene: TRBD2; J gene: TRBJ2-1; CDR3 protein: CASSESGGSEQFF; CDR3 DNA: TGCGCCAGCAGTGAGTCGGGAGGGTCCGAGCAGTTCTTC
clone size: -; V gene: TRBV10-3; D gene: -; J gene: TRBJ2-3; CDR3 protein: CAISDGGSLGTDTQYF; CDR3 DNA: TGTGCCATCAGTGATGGGGGGTCTCTGGGGACAGATACGCAGTATTTT
clone size: -; V gene: TRBV7-8; D gene: TRBD1; J gene: TRBJ1-2; CDR3 protein: CASSTMDRGLYGYTF; CDR3 DNA: TGTGCCAGCAGCACCATGGACAGGGGTTTATATGGCTACACCTTC
clone size: -; V gene: TRBV11-2; D gene: TRBD2; J gene: TRBJ2-5; CDR3 protein: CASSPFRGREETQYF; CDR3 DNA: TGTGCCAGCAGCCCTTTCCGGGGGAGGGAGGAGACCCAGTACTTC
clone size: -; V gene: TRBV20-1; D gene: -; J gene: TRBJ1-4; CDR3 protein: CSASKEKLFF; CDR3 DNA: TGCAGTGCTAGCAAAGAAAAACTGTTTTTT
clone size: -; V gene: TRBV6-5; D gene: -; J gene: TRBJ1-1; CDR3 protein: CASSQGFTEAFF; CDR3 DNA: TGTGCCAGCAGTCAGGGGTTTACTGAAGCTTTCTTT
clone size: once; V gene: TRBV5-1; D gene: -; J gene: TRBJ2-5; CDR3 protein: CASRVSGGETQYF; CDR3 DNA: TGCGCCAGCAGGGTGAGCGGAGGAGAGACCCAGTACTTC
clone size: few; V gene: TRBV7-9; D gene: -; J gene: TRBJ2-1; CDR3 protein: CASSLTRGVNEQFF; CDR3 DNA: TGTGCCAGCAGCTTGACCAGGGGGGTCAATGAGCAGTTCTTC
clone size: -; V gene: TRBV18; D gene: -; J gene: TRBJ1-1; CDR3 protein: CASSQKRGLTEAFF; CDR3 DNA: TGTGCCAGCTCACAGAAAAGGGGTCTCACTGAAGCTTTCTTT
clone size: -; V gene: TRBV5-4; D gene: -; J gene: TRBJ1-2; CDR3 protein: CASSADSNYGYTF; CDR3 DNA: TGTGCCAGCAGCGCGGACAGTAACTATGGCTACACCTTC
clone size: -; V gene: TRBV4-3; D gene: TRBD1; J gene: TRBJ2-6; CDR3 protein: CASSQDLQGARPGANVLTF; CDR3 DNA: TGCGCCAGCAGCCAAGATTTACAGGGGGCTAGACCTGGGGCCAACGTCCTGACTTTC
clone size: -; V gene: TRBV2; D gene: -; J gene: TRBJ2-7; CDR3 protein: CASSEAYLASPYEQYF; CDR3 DNA: TGTGCCAGCAGTGAAGCGTACCTAGCCTCCCCCTACGAGCAGTACTTC
clone size: -; V gene: TRBV7-2; D gene: -; J gene: TRBJ1-6; CDR3 protein: CASSLRINSPLHF; CDR3 DNA: TGTGCCAGCAGCTTGAGGATTAATTCACCCCTCCACTTT
clone size: -; V gene: TRBV6-6; D gene: TRBD2; J gene: TRBJ2-7; CDR3 protein: CASSRTAGGSYEQYF; CDR3 DNA: TGTGCCAGCAGCCGAACCGCGGGGGGGTCCTACGAGCAGTACTTC
clone size: -; V gene: TRBV7-3; D gene: TRBD1; J gene: TRBJ1-2; CDR3 protein: CASSVNSGTGLDGYTF; CDR3 DNA: TGTGCCAGCAGCGTCAATTCGGGGACAGGGCTTGATGGCTACACCTTC
clone size: -; V gene: TRBV5-6; D gene: TRBD1; J gene: TRBJ2-7; CDR3 protein: CASSLVTGWKHEQYF; CDR3 DNA: TGTGCCAGCAGCTTGGTGACAGGGTGGAAACACGAGCAGTACTTC
clone size: -; V gene: TRBV2; D gene: TRBD2; J gene: TRBJ2-3; CDR3 protein: CASSGTSGTDTQYF; CDR3 DNA: TGTGCCAGCAGTGGGACTAGCGGCACAGATACGCAGTATTTT
clone size: -; V gene: TRBV7-2; D gene: TRBD2; J gene: TRBJ2-1; CDR3 protein: CASSPSEASGRGEQFF; CDR3 DNA: TGTGCCAGCAGCCCCTCCGAGGCTAGCGGGCGTGGTGAGCAGTTCTTC
clone size: once; V gene: TRBV5-1; D gene: -; J gene: TRBJ1-6; CDR3 protein: CASSLDGGGVRSPLHF; CDR3 DNA: TGCGCCAGCAGTCTGGATGGTGGGGGCGTAAGGTCACCCCTCCACTTT
clone size: -; V gene: TRBV6-5; D gene: TRBD1; J gene: TRBJ2-2; CDR3 protein: CASSYWGQGAAGELFF; CDR3 DNA: TGTGCCAGCAGTTACTGGGGACAGGGGGCGGCCGGGGAGCTGTTTTTT
clone size: few; V gene: TRBV6-1; D gene: TRBD1; J gene: TRBJ1-6; CDR3 protein: CASSAGTGFSPLHF; CDR3 DNA: TGTGCCAGCAGTGCCGGGACAGGGTTTTCACCCCTCCACTTT
clone size: -; V gene: TRBV4-2; D gene: -; J gene: TRBJ2-7; CDR3 protein: CASSQVLAGNEQYF; CDR3 DNA: TGTGCCAGCAGCCAAGTTCTGGCGGGGAACGAGCAGTACTTC
clone size: -; V gene: TRBV18; D gene: TRBD1; J gene: TRBJ1-4; CDR3 protein: CASSPGQGNRKLFF; CDR3 DNA: TGTGCCAGCTCACCGGGACAGGGGAATCGAAAACTGTTTTTT
clone size: once; V gene: TRBV6-1; D gene: TRBD1; J gene: TRBJ1-2; CDR3 protein: CASISTGVGYTF; CDR3 DNA: TGTGCCAGCATCTCGACAGGGGTTGGCTACACCTTC
clone size: once; V gene: TRBV27; D gene: -; J gene: TRBJ2-3; CDR3 protein: CASRRGGTTDTQYF; CDR3 DNA: TGTGCCAGCAGGAGGGGCGGGACCACAGATACGCAGTATTTT
clone size: -; V gene: TRBV6-4; D gene: TRBD2; J gene: TRBJ2-3; CDR3 protein: CASSDSAGGSDTQYF; CDR3 DNA: TGTGCCAGCAGTGACTCAGCGGGAGGATCAGATACGCAGTATTTT
clone size: -; V gene: TRBV9; D gene: -; J gene: TRBJ1-1; CDR3 protein: CASVRGTEAFF; CDR3 DNA: TGTGCCAGCGTCAGGGGCACTGAAGCTTTCTTT
clone size: -; V gene: TRBV19; D gene: TRBD2; J gene: TRBJ2-1; CDR3 protein: CASTLNGAGGVSGNEQFF; CDR3 DNA: TGTGCCAGTACTCTAAACGGGGCGGGGGGGGTATCCGGGAATGAGCAGTTCTTC
clone size: -; V gene: TRBV30; D gene: -; J gene: TRBJ2-6; CDR3 protein: CAWRGDRSGANVLTF; CDR3 DNA: TGTGCCTGGAGAGGAGACAGGTCTGGGGCCAACGTCCTGACTTTC
clone size: few; V gene: TRBV5-4; D gene: -; J gene: TRBJ2-3; CDR3 protein: CASSLKDRRDNTDTQYF; CDR3 DNA: TGTGCCAGCAGCCTAAAAGACCGCCGGGACAACACAGATACGCAGTATTTT